This TCR beta chain is from a study of blood T cell repertoires in COVID-19. Across the study: T cells, B-cell-depleted T cells, or PBMCs supplied cDNA or gDNA.

Profiled with immunoSEQ multiplex PCR; TCRdb holds only in-frame clones, not every one. The table records around 230,000 clones, around 80% of them present only once. The length of the CDR3 is 13 residues. From germline, CDR1 is KGHSH and CDR2 LQKENI. Losses at the gene ends were 6 bases for V and 7 bases for J; bases not matched to a gene: 6. The receptor was derived from a man between 35 and 55 years old who had recovered from COVID-19. Source material: peripheral blood. This chain connects TRBV18 to TRBJ1-1; 9 bases match TRBD1. The CDR3 sequence: CASSSRDRVEAFF. CDR3 nucleotide sequence: TGTGCCAGCTCGTCACGGGACAGGGTTGAAGCTTTCTTT.